This T cell receptor beta chain was found in a study of blood T cell repertoires in COVID-19. Libraries were prepared by immunoSEQ multiplex PCR; TCRdb keeps only in-frame clonotypes and omits some of them. The table records 120,000 to 150,000 clones, around four fifths of them present only once. Germline V lookup: CDR1 MNHEY, CDR2 SMNVEV (reference sequence). With 3 bases clipped from V and 4 bases from J, the junction kept 4 bases outside the gene matches. The CDR3 spans 15 residues. The source of this sequence is a human donor in a cohort sampled during active COVID-19. The V and J genes are TRBV27 and TRBJ2-7; 12 bases are a match to TRBD1. Sequencing input: peripheral blood. DNA for the CDR3: TGTGCCAGCAGTTTGAGGGGACAGGGGGCATACGAGCAGTACTTC. Translation: CASSLRGQGAYEQYF.